The 14 T cell receptor beta chains given below trace back to one sample, sequenced in a study of blood T cell repertoires in COVID-19. Sequencing used immunoSEQ multiplex PCR; TCRdb keeps in-frame clones, though not all of them. Among under 300,000 clones listed, more than 70% were seen once. The material sequenced was peripheral blood. The source is a woman in her forties who had recovered from COVID-19.

This chain joins TRBV5-1 and TRBJ2-1; D ambiguous. Germline assignment: CDR1 SGHRS and CDR2 YFSETQ. The length of the CDR3 is 14 residues. Between the trimmed V and J ends, which lost 0 bases and 4 bases, there was a span of 8 bases. As DNA, the CDR3 is TGCGCCAGCAGCTTGGGGCAGAAGTACAATGAGCAGTTCTTC. This gives the protein CASSLGQKYNEQFF.

V gene TRBV28 combines with J gene TRBJ2-5, with TRBD1 identical over 7 bases. Trimming removed 6 bases from V and 1 base from J; junction bases left unmatched: 5. The germline gives CDR1 MDHEN, CDR2 SYDVKM. This CDR3 comprises 14 residues. In DNA, the CDR3 is TGTGCCAGCAGCCTGCGGACAGGCCAAGAGACCCAGTACTTC. Its protein is CASSLRTGQETQYF.

The V and J genes are TRBV7-2 and TRBJ2-7, with 7 bases that match TRBD2. V dropped 5 bases and J dropped 4; count of bases not matched to a gene: 14. This CDR3 has 16 residues. Germline values: CDR1 SGHTA, CDR2 FQGNSA. Here the CDR3 DNA reads TGTGCCAGCAGCCCCCAATCGGGGCAGGGAGGGTACGAGCAGTACTTC. This gives the protein CASSPQSGQGGYEQYF.

The gene calls are TRBV12-3 or TRBV12-4 and TRBJ1-6; no clear D. V dropped 3 bases and J dropped 7 bases, with 7 bases sitting between them. The CDR3 totals 13 residues. The CDR3 loop reads CASSFRVNSPLHF. In DNA form, the CDR3 reads TGTGCCAGCAGTTTCCGGGTAAATTCACCCCTCCACTTT.

This clone was seen only once. The V and J genes are TRBV7-2 and TRBJ2-5, with D possibly matching TRBD2 (7 bases). V was trimmed by 3 bases and J by 5 bases, leaving 13 bases between them. The CDR3 runs to 14 residues. Germline assignment: CDR1 SGHTA and CDR2 FQGNSA. CDR3 in DNA: TGTGCCAGCAGCTTCGGGGGGCCTGAGGAGACCCAGTACTTC. This translates into CASSFGGPEETQYF.

The rearrangement joins TRBV3-1 (or the pseudogene TRBV3-2) to TRBJ2-4; 9 positions match TRBD2. The CDR3 is 18 amino acids. V dropped 0 bases and J dropped 0; count of bases not matched to a gene: 6. Germline values: CDR1 LGHDT, CDR2 YNNKEL (reference sequence). CDR3 in DNA: TGTGCCAGCAGCCAAGATCTCCTAGCGGGATTAGCCAAAAACATTCAGTACTTC. Residues: CASSQDLLAGLAKNIQYF.

The chain combines TRBV1 with TRBJ2-2; no DNA check was done on the table's D call, TRBD1. TRBV1 is reported as a pseudogene. The CDR3 contains 16 residues. Written as DNA, the CDR3 is TGCACCAGCAGCCCCGCCGGGACAGGGGAAACCGGGGAGCTGTTTTTT. As protein: CTSSPAGTGETGELFF.

The CDR3 sequence: CASSSQGALSGNTIYF. The CDR3 DNA follows: TGTGCCAGCAGCTCTCAGGGGGCACTCTCTGGAAACACCATATATTTT. The chain links TRBV7-8 to TRBJ1-3; TRBD1 aligns across 8 bases. Germline CDR1 reads SGHVS; CDR2 reads FQNEAQ. V lost 4 bases, J lost 0 bases, and 5 bases stayed unmatched. This CDR3 comprises 16 residues.

On this clone: Different DNA sequences within this sample yield the same CDR3. This chain links TRBV7-2 with TRBJ2-7; TRBD1 agrees at 11 bases. CDR3 length equals 14 residues. The ends lost 5 bases at V and 2 bases at J; junction bases unmatched: 2. Germline CDR1 reads SGHTA; CDR2 reads FQGNSA. CDR3 region: CASSRDRGTYEQYF. CDR3 bases: TGTGCCAGCAGCCGGGACAGGGGGACCTACGAGCAGTACTTC.

This clone was seen just once. V and J are TRBV27 and TRBJ1-2; TRBD1 agrees at 7 bases. The germline gives CDR1 MNHEY, CDR2 SMNVEV (reference sequence). The V gene end was trimmed by 5 bases and the J gene end by 4 bases; junction bases not matched to a gene: 10. The CDR3 runs 15 residues. CDR3 loop: CASSPSGTAFYGYTF. CDR3 coding DNA: TGTGCCAGCAGTCCCTCCGGGACAGCATTCTATGGCTACACCTTC.

This sequence joins TRBV15 and TRBJ2-1, with 14 positions matching TRBD2. This CDR3 is built from 20 residues. CDR1 and CDR2 from the germline V gene are LNHNV and YYDKDF (reference sequence). With V trimmed by 0 bases and J by 7 bases, 14 bases remained unmatched. Here the CDR3 reads CATSRDLGLAGANRWNEQFF. CDR3 coding DNA: TGTGCCACCAGCAGAGATTTGGGACTAGCGGGAGCCAACCGGTGGAATGAGCAGTTCTTC.

V usage is TRBV28 and J usage is TRBJ1-5; 9 nucleotides match TRBD1. The CDR3 extends over 17 amino acids. Germline V gene sequence: CDR1 MDHEN, CDR2 SYDVKM. V was pared by 1 base and J by 3 bases, with 7 bases of the junction left unmatched. The CDR3: CASSLFQTGGFNQPQHF. The CDR3 region has the DNA TGTGCCAGCAGTTTATTCCAGACAGGGGGATTCAATCAGCCCCAGCATTTT. The full variable domain, rest sourced from reference TRBV28 and TRBJ1-5, is DVKVTQSSRYLVKRTGEKVFLECVQDMDHENMFWYRQDPGLGLRLIYFSYDVKMKEKGDIPEGYSVSREKKERFSLILESASTNQTSMYLCASSLFQTGGFNQPQHFGDGTRLSIL.

The chain has TRBV13 and TRBJ2-7, with unresolved D. The CDR3 has 12 amino acids. Germline CDR1 PRHDT, CDR2 FYEKMQ (reference sequence). Deletions cut 6 bases from V and 4 bases from J, with 10 bases between. Here the CDR3 reads CASSYSRYEQYF. CDR3 nucleotide sequence: TGTGCCAGCAGTTATTCGAGGTACGAGCAGTACTTC. Based on the CDR3 plus reference TRBV13 and TRBJ2-7, the full variable domain is AAGVIQSPRHLIKEKRETATLKCYPIPRHDTVYWYQQGPGQDPQFLISFYEKMQSDKGSIPDRFSAQQFSDYHSELNMSSLELGDSALYFCASSYSRYEQYFGPGTRLTVT.

This rearrangement joins TRBV9 to TRBJ2-7, with a tentative D call TRBD1 (6 bases). Looked up from germline, CDR1 is SGDLS and CDR2 is YYNGEE. The CDR3 has 16 residues. V was pared by 2 bases and J by 5 bases, with 20 bases between. The CDR3 DNA is TGTGCCAGCAGCGTTTGGGGCCGGGACAACCCCAACGAGCAGTACTTC. Amino acids: CASSVWGRDNPNEQYF.